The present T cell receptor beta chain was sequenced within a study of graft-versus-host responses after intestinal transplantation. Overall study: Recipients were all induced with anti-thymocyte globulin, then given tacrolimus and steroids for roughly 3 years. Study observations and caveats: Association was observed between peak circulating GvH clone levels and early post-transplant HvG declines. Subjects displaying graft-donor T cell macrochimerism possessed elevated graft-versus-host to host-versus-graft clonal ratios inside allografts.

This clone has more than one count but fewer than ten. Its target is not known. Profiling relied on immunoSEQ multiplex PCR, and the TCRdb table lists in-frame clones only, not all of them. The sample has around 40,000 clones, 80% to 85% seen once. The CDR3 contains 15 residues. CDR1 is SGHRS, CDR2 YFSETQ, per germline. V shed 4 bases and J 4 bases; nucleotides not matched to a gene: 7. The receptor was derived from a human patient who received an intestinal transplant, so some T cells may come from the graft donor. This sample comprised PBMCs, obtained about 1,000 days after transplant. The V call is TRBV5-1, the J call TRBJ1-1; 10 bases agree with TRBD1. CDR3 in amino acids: CASSATGGAVTEAFF. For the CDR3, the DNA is TGCGCCAGCAGCGCGACAGGGGGCGCGGTCACTGAAGCTTTCTTT.